This TCR beta chain appears in the sequencing data of a study of blood T cell repertoires in COVID-19. Turning to the study itself: The cDNA or gDNA used as material had been derived from T cells, B-cell-depleted T cells, or PBMCs.

The repertoire was sequenced with immunoSEQ multiplex PCR; TCRdb's copy has only in-frame clones and lacks some. Altogether roughly 250,000 clones are present, approximately 88% being singletons, with the ten largest covering approximately 2.4%. Germline loops: CDR1 SGHAT, CDR2 FQNNGV. This CDR3 is built from 16 residues. V was pared by 5 bases and J by 4 bases, with 19 bases between. The sequenced sample was PBMCs or T cells enriched from blood (not recorded which). The sequence was collected from a woman aged 25 to 39 with acute COVID-19. This chain uses TRBV11-2 with TRBJ2-3; D might be TRBD2 (5 bases). The CDR3 region has the DNA TGTGCCAGCAGCCTCACCAGACTATTCGGGGCAGATACGCAGTATTTT. This sequence encodes CASSLTRLFGADTQYF.